This T cell receptor (beta chain) derives from a study of blood T cell repertoires in COVID-19. Across the study: From T cells, B-cell-depleted T cells, or PBMCs came the material, which was cDNA or gDNA.

The germline V gene has CDR1 SGHRS and CDR2 YFSETQ. V lost 3 bases, J lost 0 bases, and 2 bases stayed unmatched. This CDR3 is 14 amino acids long. The authors' processing: Estimates of nucleated cell counts were drawn from the amplification of reference gene primers. Assay used: immunoSEQ multiplex PCR; TCRdb lists only in-frame clones, some missing. The DNA gave D and trimming, while V, J and clone size come from that table. The sample yields a few hundred thousand clones, 80% to 85% seen once. This sequence was found in a woman in her 30s who had recovered from COVID-19. The material sequenced was peripheral blood. The chain employs TRBV5-1 and TRBJ2-5; TRBD1 matches 7 bases. The CDR3 reads CASSSQGYQETQYF. The DNA of the CDR3 is TGCGCCAGCAGCTCACAGGGGTACCAAGAGACCCAGTACTTC.